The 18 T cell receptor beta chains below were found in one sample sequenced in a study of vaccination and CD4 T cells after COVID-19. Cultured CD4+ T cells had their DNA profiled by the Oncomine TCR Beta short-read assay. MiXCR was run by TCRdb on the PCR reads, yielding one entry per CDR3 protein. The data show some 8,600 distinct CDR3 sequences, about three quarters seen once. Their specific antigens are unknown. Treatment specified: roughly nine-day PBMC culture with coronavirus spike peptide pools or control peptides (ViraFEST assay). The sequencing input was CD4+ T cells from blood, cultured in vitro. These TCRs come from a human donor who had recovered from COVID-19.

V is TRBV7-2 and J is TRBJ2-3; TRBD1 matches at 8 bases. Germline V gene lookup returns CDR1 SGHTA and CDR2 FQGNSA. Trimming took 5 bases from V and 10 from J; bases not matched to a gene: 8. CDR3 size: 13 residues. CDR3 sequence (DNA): TGTGCCAGCAGCCAAAACCCGACAGGGGCGCAGTATTTT. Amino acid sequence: CASSQNPTGAQYF. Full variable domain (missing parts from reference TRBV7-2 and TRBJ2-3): GAGVSQSPSNKVTEKGKDVELRCDPISGHTALYWYRQSLGQGLEFLIYFQGNSAPDKSGLPSDRFSAERTGGSVSTLTIQRTQQEDSAVYLCASSQNPTGAQYFGPGTRLTVL.

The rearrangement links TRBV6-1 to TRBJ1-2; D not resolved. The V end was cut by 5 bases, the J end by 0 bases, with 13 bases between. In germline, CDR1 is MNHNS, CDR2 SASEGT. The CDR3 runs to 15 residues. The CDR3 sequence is CASSQTRLANYGYTF. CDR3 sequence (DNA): TGTGCCAGCAGTCAAACACGGTTAGCTAACTATGGCTACACCTTC.

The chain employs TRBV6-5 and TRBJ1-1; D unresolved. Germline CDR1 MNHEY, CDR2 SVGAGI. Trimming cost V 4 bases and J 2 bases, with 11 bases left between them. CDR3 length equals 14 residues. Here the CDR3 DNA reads TGTGCCAGCAGTTTGTGGGTTTTAAACACTGAAGCTTTCTTT. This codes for CASSLWVLNTEAFF.

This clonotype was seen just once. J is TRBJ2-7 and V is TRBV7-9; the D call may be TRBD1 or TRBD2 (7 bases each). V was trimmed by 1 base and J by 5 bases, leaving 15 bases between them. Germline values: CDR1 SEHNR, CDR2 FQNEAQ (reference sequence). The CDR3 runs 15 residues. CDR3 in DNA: TGTGCCAGCAGCTTAGTGGGGAGGGGGCTGGACGAGCAGTACTTC. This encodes CASSLVGRGLDEQYF. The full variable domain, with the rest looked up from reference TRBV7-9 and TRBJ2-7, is DTGVSQNPRHKITKRGQNVTFRCDPISEHNRLYWYRQTLGQGPEFLTYFQNEAQLEKSRLLSDRFSAERPKGSFSTLEIQRTEQGDSAMYLCASSLVGRGLDEQYFGPGTRLTVT.

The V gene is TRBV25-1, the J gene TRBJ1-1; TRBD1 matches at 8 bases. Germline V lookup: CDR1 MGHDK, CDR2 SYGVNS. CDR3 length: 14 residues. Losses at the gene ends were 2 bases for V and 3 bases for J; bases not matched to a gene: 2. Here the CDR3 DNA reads TGTGCCAGCAGTGAACAGGGGGCCCACACTGAAGCTTTCTTT. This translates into CASSEQGAHTEAFF.

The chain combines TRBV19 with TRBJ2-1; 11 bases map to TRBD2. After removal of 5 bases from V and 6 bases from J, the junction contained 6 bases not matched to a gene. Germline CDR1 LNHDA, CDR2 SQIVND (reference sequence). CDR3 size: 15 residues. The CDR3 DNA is TGTGCCAGTAGTTCCCTGACTAGCGGGACCAATGAGCAGTTCTTC. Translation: CASSSLTSGTNEQFF.

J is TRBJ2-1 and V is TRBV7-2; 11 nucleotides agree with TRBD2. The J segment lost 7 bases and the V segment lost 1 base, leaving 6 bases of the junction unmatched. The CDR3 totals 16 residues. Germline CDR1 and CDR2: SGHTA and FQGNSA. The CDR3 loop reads CASSLGLAGRRNEQFF. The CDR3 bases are TGTGCCAGCAGCTTAGGACTAGCGGGACGAAGAAATGAGCAGTTCTTC.

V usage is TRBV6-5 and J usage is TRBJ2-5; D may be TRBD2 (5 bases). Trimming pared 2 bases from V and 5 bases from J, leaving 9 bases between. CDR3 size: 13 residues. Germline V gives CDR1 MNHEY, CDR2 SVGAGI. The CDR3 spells CASSYDRGETQYF. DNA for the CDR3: TGTGCCAGCAGTTACGATAGAGGGGAGACCCAGTACTTC.

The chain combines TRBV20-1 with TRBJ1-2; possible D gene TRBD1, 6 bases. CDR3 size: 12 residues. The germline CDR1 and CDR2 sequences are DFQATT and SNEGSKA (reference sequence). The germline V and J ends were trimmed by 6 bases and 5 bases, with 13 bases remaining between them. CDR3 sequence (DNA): TGCAGTGCGAGACAGGAAACTTATGGCTACACCTTC. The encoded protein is CSARQETYGYTF.

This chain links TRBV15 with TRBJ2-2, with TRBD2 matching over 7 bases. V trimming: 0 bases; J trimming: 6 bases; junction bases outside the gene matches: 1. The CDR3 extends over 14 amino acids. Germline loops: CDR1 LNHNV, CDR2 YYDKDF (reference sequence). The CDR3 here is CATSREGRAGELFF. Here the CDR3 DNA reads TGTGCCACCAGCAGAGAAGGGAGGGCCGGGGAGCTGTTTTTT.

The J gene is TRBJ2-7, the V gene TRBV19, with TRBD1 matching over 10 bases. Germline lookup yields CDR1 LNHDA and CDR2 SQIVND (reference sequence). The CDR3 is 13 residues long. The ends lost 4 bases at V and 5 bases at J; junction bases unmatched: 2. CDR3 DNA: TGTGCCAGTAGTAAGGGGACAGGGGACGAGCAGTACTTC. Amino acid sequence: CASSKGTGDEQYF.

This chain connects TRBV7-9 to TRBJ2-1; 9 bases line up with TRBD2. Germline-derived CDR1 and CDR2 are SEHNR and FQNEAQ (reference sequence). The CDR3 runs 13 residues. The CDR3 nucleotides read TGTGCTTACGAGAAGGGACTAGCTAATGAGCAGTTCTTC. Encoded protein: CAYEKGLANEQFF.

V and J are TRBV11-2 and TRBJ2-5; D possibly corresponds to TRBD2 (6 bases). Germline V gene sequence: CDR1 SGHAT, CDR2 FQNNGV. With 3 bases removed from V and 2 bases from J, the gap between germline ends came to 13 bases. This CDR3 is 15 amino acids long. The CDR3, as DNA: TGTGCCAGCAGCTTTGGCGGGACGACGCAAGAGACCCAGTACTTC. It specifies CASSFGGTTQETQYF. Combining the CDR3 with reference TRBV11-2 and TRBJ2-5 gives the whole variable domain EAGVAQSPRYKIIEKRQSVAFWCNPISGHATLYWYQQILGQGPKLLIQFQNNGVVDDSQLPKDRFSAERLKGVDSTLKIQPAKLEDSAVYLCASSFGGTTQETQYFGPGTRLLVL.

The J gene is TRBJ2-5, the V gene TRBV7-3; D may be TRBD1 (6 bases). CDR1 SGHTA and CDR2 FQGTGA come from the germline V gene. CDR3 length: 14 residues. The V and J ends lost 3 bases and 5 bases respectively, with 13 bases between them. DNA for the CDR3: TGTGCCAGCAGCTTGGCAGGGGAATTTGAGACCCAGTACTTC. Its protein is CASSLAGEFETQYF.

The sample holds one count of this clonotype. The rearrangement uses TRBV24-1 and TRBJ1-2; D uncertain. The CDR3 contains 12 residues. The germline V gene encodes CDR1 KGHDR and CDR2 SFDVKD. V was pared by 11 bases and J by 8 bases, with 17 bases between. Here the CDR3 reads CASTREGEGYTF. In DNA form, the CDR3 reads TGTGCCAGTACGCGGGAAGGAGAAGGCTACACCTTC.

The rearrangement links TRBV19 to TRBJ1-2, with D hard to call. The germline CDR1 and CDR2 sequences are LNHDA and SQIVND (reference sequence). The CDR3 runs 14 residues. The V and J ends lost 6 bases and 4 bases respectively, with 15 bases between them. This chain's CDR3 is CASRPEVQFYGYTF. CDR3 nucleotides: TGTGCCAGTAGGCCCGAGGTGCAGTTCTATGGCTACACCTTC.

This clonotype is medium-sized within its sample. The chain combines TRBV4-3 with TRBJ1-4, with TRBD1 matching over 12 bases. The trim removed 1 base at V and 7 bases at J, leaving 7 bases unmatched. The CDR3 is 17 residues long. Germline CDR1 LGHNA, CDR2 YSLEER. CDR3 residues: CASSQGGQGAMGEKLFF. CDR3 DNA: TGCGCCAGCAGCCAAGGGGGACAGGGGGCGATGGGTGAAAAACTGTTTTTT.

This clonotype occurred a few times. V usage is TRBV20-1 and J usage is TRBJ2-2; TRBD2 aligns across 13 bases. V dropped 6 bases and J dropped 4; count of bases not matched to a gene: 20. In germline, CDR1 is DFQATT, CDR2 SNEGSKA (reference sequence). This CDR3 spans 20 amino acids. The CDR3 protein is CSARMRTSGRRDRSTGELFF. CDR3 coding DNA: TGCAGTGCCAGGATGCGGACTAGCGGGAGACGGGACCGGAGCACCGGGGAGCTGTTTTTT.